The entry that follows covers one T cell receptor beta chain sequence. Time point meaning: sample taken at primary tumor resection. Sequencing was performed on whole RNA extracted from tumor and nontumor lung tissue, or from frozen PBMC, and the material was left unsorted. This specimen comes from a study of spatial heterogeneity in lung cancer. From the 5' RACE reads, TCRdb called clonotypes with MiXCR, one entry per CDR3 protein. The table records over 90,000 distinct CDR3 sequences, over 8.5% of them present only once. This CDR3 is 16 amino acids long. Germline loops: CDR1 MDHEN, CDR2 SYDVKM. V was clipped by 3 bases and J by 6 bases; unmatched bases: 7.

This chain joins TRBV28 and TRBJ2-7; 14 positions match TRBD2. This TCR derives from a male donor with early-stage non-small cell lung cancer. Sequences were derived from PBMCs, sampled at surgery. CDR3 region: CASSFRLAGGTGEQYF. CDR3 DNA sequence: TGTGCCAGCAGTTTCAGACTAGCGGGAGGGACGGGCGAGCAGTACTTC.